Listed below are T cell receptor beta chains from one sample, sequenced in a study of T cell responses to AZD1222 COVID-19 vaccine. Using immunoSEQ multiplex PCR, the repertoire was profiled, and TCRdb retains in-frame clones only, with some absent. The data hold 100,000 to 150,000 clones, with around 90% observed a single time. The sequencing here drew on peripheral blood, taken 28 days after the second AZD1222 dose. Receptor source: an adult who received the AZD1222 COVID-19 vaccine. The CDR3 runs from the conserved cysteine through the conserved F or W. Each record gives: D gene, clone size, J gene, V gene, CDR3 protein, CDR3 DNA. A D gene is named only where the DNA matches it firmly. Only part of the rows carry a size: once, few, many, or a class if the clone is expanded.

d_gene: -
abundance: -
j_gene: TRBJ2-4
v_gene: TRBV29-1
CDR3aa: CSVTQQGTRDIQYF
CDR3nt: TGCAGCGTTACCCAACAGGGGACTAGGGACATTCAGTACTTC

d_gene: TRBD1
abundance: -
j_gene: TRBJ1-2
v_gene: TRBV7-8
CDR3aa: CASSPRDSYGYTF
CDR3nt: TGTGCCAGCAGCCCCCGGGACAGCTATGGCTACACCTTC

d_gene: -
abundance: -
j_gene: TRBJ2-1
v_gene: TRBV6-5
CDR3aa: CASSLRNGEQFF
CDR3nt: TGTGCCAGCAGTTTGAGGAATGGTGAGCAGTTCTTC

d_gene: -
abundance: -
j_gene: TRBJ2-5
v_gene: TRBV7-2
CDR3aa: CASSSQETQYF
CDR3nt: TGTGCCAGCAGTTCTCAAGAGACCCAGTACTTC

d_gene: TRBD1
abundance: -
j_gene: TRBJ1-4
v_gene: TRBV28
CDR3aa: CASTRQGVNEKLFF
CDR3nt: TGTGCCAGCACTCGACAGGGGGTTAATGAAAAACTGTTTTTT

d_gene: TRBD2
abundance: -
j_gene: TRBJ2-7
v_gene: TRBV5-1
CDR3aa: CASSDSVRGAGAIYEQYF
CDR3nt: TGCGCCAGCAGCGACTCAGTACGCGGGGCGGGAGCTATCTACGAGCAGTACTTC

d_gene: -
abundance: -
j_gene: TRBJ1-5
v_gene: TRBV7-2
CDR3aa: CASSLAVPDAGQPQHF
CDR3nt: TGTGCCAGCAGCTTAGCCGTCCCCGACGCTGGTCAGCCCCAGCATTTT

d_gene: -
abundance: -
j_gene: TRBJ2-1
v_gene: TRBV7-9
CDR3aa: CASSLSGLRHNEQFF
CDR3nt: TGTGCCAGCAGCTTGTCGGGCCTCAGACACAATGAGCAGTTCTTC

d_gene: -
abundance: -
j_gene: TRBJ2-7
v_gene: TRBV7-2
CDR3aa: CASSMGLSYEQYF
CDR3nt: TGTGCCAGCAGCATGGGACTTTCCTACGAGCAGTACTTC

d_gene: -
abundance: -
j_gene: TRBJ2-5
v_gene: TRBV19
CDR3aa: CASSGPSGTQYF
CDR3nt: TGTGCCAGTAGTGGGCCCAGTGGGACCCAGTACTTC

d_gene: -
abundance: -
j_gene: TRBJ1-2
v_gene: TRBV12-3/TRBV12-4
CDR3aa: CASSLQAYGYTF
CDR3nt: TGTGCCAGCAGTTTGCAGGCCTATGGCTACACCTTC

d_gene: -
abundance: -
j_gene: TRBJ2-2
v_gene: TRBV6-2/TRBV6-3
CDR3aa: CASSYPGVAAGELFF
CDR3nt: TGTGCCAGCAGTTACCCGGGAGTCGCGGCCGGGGAGCTGTTTTTT

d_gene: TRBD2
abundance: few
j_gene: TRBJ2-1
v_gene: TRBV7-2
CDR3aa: CASSLGGLAGRYNEQFF
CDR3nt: TGTGCCAGCAGCTTAGGGGGTCTAGCGGGGCGGTACAATGAGCAGTTCTTC